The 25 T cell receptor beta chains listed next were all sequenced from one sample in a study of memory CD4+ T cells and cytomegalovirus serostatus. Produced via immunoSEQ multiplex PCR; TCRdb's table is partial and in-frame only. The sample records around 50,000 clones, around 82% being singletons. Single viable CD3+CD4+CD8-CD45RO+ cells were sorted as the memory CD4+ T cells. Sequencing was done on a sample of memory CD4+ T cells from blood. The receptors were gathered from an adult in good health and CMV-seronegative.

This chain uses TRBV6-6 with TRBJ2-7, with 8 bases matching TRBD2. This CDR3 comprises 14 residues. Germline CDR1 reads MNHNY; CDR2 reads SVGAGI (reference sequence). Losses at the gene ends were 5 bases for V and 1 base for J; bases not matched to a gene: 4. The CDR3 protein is CASSLAGTSYEQYF. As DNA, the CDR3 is TGTGCCAGCAGTCTAGCGGGTACTTCCTACGAGCAGTACTTC.

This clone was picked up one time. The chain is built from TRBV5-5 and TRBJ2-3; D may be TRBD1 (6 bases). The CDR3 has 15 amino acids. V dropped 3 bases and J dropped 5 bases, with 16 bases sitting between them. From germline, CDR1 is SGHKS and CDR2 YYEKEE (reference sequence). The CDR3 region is CASSYTRDNIDTQYF. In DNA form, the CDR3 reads TGTGCCAGCAGCTACACCCGGGACAATATAGATACGCAGTATTTT.

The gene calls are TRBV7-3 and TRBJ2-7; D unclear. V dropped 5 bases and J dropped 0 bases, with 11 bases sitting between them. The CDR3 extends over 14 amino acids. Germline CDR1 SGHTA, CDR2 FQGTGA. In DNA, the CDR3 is TGTGCCAGCAGCCGAAGAACAGCCTCCTACGAGCAGTACTTC. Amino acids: CASSRRTASYEQYF.

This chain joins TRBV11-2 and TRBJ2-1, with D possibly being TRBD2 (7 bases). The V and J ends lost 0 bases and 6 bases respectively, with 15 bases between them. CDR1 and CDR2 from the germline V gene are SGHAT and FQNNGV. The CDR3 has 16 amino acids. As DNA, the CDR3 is TGTGCCAGCAGCTTAGATGGCGGGGGCTCGGGCAATGAGCAGTTCTTC. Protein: CASSLDGGGSGNEQFF.

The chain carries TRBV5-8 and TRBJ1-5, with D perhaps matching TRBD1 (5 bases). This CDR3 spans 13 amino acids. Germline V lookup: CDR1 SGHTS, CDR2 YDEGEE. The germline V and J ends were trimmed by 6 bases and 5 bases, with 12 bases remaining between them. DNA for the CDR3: TGTGCCAGCACCCCAGGGTGGGATCAGCCCCAGCATTTT. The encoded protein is CASTPGWDQPQHF.

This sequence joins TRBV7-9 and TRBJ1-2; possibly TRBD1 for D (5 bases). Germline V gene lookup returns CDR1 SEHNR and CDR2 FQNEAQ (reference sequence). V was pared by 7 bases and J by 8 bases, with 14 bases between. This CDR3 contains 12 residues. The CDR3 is CASNPLGEGYTF. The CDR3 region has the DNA TGTGCCAGCAACCCTCTGGGGGAAGGCTACACCTTC.

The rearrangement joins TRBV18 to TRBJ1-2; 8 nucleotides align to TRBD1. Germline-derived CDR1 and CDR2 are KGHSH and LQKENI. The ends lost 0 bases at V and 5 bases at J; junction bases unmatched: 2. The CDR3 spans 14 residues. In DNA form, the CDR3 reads TGTGCCAGCTCACCACCGGACAGGGCATATGGCTACACCTTC. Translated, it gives CASSPPDRAYGYTF.

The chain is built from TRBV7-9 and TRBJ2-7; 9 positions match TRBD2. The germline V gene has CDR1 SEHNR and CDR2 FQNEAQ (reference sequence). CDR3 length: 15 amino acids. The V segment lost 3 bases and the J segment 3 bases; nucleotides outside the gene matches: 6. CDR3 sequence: CASSFSGSTIYEQYF. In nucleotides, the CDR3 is TGTGCCAGCAGCTTTAGCGGGAGCACCATCTACGAGCAGTACTTC.

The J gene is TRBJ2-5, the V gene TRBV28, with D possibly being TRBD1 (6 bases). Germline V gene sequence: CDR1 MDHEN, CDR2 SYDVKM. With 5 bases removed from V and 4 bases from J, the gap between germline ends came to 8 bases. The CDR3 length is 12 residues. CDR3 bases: TGTGCCAGCAGTGGGGGCTTAGAGACCCAGTACTTC. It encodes CASSGGLETQYF. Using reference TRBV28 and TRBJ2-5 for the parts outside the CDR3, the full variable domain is DVKVTQSSRYLVKRTGEKVFLECVQDMDHENMFWYRQDPGLGLRLIYFSYDVKMKEKGDIPEGYSVSREKKERFSLILESASTNQTSMYLCASSGGLETQYFGPGTRLLVL.

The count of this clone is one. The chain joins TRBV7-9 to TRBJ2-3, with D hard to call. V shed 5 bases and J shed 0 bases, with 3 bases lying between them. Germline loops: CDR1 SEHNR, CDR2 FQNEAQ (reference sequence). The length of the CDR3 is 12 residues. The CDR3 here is CASSISTDTQYF. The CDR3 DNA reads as TGTGCCAGCAGCATCAGCACAGATACGCAGTATTTT.

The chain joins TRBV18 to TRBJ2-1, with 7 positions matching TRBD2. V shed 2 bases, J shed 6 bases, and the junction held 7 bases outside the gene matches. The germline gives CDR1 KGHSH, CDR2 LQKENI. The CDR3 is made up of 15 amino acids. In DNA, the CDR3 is TGTGCCAGCTCACCAAGGGAGGGCCGAGGCAATGAGCAGTTCTTC. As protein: CASSPREGRGNEQFF.

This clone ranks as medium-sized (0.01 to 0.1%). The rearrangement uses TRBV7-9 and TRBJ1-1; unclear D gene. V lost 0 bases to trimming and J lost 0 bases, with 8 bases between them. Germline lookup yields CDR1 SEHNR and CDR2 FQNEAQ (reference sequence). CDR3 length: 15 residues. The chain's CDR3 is CASSLALGMNTEAFF. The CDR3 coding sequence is TGTGCCAGCAGCTTAGCGCTCGGGATGAACACTGAAGCTTTCTTT.

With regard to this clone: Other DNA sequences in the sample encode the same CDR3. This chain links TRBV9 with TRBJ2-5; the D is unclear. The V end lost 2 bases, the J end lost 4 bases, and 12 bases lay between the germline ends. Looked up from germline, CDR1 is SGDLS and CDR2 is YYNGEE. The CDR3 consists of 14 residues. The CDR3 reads CASSVEWGGETQYF. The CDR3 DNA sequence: TGTGCCAGCAGCGTGGAATGGGGTGGAGAGACCCAGTACTTC.

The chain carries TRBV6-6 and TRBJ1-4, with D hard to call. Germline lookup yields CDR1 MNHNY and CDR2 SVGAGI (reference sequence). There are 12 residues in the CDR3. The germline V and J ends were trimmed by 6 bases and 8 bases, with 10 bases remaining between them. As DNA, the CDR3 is TGTGCCAGCAGCCGGGTTGTCGAAAAACTGTTTTTT. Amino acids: CASSRVVEKLFF.

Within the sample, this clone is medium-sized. CDR3 nucleotide sequence: TGCGCCAGCAGCCAAGCGACCACCCCTCTCGCGCAGTATTTT. It yields the protein CASSQATTPLAQYF. This chain connects TRBV4-1 to TRBJ2-3; no firm D call. The V gene's germline CDR1 is MGHRA and CDR2 YSYEKL. The length of the CDR3 is 14 residues. V gave up 1 base and J gave up 10 bases, with 15 bases separating them.

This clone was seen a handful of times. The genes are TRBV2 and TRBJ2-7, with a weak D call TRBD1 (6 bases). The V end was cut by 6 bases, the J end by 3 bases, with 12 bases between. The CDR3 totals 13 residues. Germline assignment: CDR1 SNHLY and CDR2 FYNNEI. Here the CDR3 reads CASRTGFDYEQYF. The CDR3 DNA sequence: TGTGCCAGCAGGACAGGCTTCGACTACGAGCAGTACTTC.

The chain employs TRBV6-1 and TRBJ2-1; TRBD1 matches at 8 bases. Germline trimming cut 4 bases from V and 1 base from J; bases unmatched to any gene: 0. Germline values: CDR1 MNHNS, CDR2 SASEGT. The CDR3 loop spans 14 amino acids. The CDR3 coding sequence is TGTGCCAGCAGTGGACAGGGGTCCTACAATGAGCAGTTCTTC. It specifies CASSGQGSYNEQFF.

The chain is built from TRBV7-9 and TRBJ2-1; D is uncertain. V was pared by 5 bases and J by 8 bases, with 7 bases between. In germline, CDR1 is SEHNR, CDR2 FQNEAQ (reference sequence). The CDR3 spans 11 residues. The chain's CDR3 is CASSRIDEQFF. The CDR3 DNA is TGTGCCAGCAGCCGTATCGATGAGCAGTTCTTC.

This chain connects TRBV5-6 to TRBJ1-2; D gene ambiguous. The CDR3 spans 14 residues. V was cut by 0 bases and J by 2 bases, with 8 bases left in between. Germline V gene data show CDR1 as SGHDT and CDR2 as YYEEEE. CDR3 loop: CASSLDVTNYGYTF. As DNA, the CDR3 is TGTGCCAGCAGCTTGGATGTGACGAACTATGGCTACACCTTC.

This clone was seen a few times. CDR3 in amino acids: CASSLWTAGYTF. The CDR3 DNA reads as TGTGCCAGCAGCTTGTGGACGGCGGGCTACACCTTC. The genes are TRBV5-6 and TRBJ1-2; D gene unclear. V was cut by 1 base and J by 8 bases, with 9 bases left in between. Germline values: CDR1 SGHDT, CDR2 YYEEEE. The CDR3 is 12 residues long.

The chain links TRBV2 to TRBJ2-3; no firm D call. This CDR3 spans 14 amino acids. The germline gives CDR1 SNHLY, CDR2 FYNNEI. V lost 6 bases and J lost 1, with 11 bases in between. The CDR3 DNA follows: TGTGCCAGCAGACGCCAACCGGGCACAGATACGCAGTATTTT. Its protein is CASRRQPGTDTQYF.

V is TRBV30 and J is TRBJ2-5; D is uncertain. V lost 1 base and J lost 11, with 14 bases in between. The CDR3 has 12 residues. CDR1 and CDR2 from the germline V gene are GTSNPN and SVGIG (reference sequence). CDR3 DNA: TGTGCCTGGAGTGGGACGGTTGTCGCGCAGTACTTC. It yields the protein CAWSGTVVAQYF.

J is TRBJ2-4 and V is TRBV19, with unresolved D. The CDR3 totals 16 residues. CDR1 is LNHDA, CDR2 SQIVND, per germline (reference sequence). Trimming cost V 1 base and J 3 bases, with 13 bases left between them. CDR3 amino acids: CASSIGVRRDKNIQYF. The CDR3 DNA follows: TGTGCCAGTAGTATAGGGGTCCGGCGAGACAAAAACATTCAGTACTTC.

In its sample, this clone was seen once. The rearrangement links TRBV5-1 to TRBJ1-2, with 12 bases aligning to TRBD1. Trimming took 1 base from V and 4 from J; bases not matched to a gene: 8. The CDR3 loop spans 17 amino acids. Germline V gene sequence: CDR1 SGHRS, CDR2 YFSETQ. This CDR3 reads CASSLYGTGGDGYGYTF. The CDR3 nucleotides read TGCGCCAGCAGCTTGTATGGGACAGGGGGCGATGGCTATGGCTACACCTTC.

For the CDR3, the DNA is TGTGCCAGTAGCTTCGGACAGGGGGCGCGTAACGGGGAGCTGTTTTTT. It codes for CASSFGQGARNGELFF. The chain joins TRBV19 to TRBJ2-2; 11 bases line up with TRBD1. The junction had 10 bases not matched to a gene; V was cut back by 6 bases and J by 7 bases. The germline V gene has CDR1 LNHDA and CDR2 SQIVND (reference sequence). The CDR3 runs 16 residues.